This T cell receptor beta chain was profiled in a study of blood T cell repertoires in COVID-19. Profiled with immunoSEQ multiplex PCR; TCRdb holds only in-frame clones, not every one. The data hold roughly 500,000 clones, with approximately 89% observed a single time. The CDR3 consists of 13 residues. Per germline, CDR1 SGHRS and CDR2 YFSETQ. The V and J ends lost 0 bases and 7 bases respectively, with 11 bases between them. This TCR was recovered from a man between 18 and 35 years old with COVID-19, enrolled during active disease. The chain recombines TRBV5-1 with TRBJ2-7; the D is unclear. Input material: peripheral blood. CDR3 protein: CASSLGFPREQYF. In DNA form, the CDR3 reads TGCGCCAGCAGCTTGGGATTCCCCCGGGAGCAGTACTTC.